Below, one T cell receptor (beta chain) is given with its context. Its target is unknown. Germline V gene data show CDR1 as SGHDT and CDR2 as YYEEEE. V lost 4 bases, J lost 1 base, and 7 bases stayed unmatched. This CDR3 comprises 16 residues. The sample originates from a study of T-cell memory formation after mild COVID-19. Findings of the study overall: Clones that got smaller from day 15 to 85 had even CD4/CD8, while clones growing later tipped toward CD4+. Shrinking CD4+ clones were chiefly CM and EM; CD8+ ones were chiefly EMRA.

5'RACE with constant-segment primers built TCRalpha and TCRbeta cDNA libraries with UMIs. TCRdb re-derived calls from the 5' RACE reads in MiXCR, one entry per CDR3 protein. The repertoire holds under 400,000 distinct CDR3 sequences, 25% to 30% seen once, with around an eighth in the top ten. Sequences were obtained from PBMCs or a T cell subset sorted from them (not recorded which). The sequence came from an adult woman who had mild COVID-19 (a few samples of this study predate the infection). Cell type and time point are not known. This chain links TRBV5-6 with TRBJ2-4; TRBD1 matches at 8 bases. This chain's CDR3 is CASSPGQGMAKNIQYF. CDR3 bases: TGTGCCAGCAGCCCAGGACAGGGAATGGCCAAAAACATTCAGTACTTC.